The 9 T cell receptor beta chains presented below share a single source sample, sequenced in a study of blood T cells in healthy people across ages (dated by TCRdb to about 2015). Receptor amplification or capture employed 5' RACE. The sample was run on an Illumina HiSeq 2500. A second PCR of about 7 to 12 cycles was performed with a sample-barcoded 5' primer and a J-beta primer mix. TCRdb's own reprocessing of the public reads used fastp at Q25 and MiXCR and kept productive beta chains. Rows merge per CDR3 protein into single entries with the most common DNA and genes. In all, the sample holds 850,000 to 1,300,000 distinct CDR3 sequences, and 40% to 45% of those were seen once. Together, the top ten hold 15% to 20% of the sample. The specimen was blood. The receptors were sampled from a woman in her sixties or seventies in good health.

CDR3 in amino acids: CASSEKVESYNEQFF. CDR3 nucleotides: TGTGCCAGCAGTGAAAAAGTTGAATCCTACAATGAGCAGTTCTTC. This chain links TRBV25-1 with TRBJ2-1; D not certain. The CDR3 length is 15 residues. Germline assignment: CDR1 MGHDK and CDR2 SYGVNS. V shed 2 bases and J shed 1 base, with 9 bases lying between them.

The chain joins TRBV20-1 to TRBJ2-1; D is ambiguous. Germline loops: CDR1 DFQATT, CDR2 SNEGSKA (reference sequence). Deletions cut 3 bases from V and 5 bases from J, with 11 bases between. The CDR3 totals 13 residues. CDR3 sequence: CSASWPINNEQFF. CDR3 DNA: TGCAGTGCTAGTTGGCCTATTAACAATGAGCAGTTCTTC.

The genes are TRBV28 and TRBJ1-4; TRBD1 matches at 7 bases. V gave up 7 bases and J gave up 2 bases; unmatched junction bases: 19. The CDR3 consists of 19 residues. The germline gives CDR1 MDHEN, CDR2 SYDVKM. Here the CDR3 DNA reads TGTGCCAGCACTCCACATGGCAGGGGGATCAACCTGACTAATGAAAAACTGTTTTTT. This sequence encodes CASTPHGRGINLTNEKLFF.

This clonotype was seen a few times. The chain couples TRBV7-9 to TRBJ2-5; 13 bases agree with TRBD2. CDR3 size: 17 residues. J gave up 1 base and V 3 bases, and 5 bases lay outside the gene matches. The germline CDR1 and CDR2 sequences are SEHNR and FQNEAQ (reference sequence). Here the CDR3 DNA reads TGTGCCAGCAGCTTCAGGGGACTAGCGGGATCCCAAGAGACCCAGTACTTC. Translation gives CASSFRGLAGSQETQYF.

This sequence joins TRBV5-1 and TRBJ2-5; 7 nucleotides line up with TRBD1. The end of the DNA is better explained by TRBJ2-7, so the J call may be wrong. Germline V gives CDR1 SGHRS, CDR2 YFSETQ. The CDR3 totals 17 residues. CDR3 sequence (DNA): TGCGCCAGCAGCTTGGAAACCCTGACAGGGAGCACCTACGAGCAGTACTTC. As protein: CASSLETLTGSTYEQYF.

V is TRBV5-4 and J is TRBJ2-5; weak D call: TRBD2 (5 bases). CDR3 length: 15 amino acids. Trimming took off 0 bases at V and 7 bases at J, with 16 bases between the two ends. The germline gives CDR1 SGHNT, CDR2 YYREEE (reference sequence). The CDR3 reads CASSLVAGLVGTQYF. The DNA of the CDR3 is TGTGCCAGCAGCTTGGTGGCGGGCCTCGTGGGGACCCAGTACTTC.

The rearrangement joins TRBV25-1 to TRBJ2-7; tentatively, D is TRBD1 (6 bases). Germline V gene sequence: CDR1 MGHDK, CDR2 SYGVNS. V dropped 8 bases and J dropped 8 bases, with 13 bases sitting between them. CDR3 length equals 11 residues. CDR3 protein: CASLQGIKQYF. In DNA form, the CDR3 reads TGTGCCAGCCTACAGGGAATTAAGCAGTACTTC.

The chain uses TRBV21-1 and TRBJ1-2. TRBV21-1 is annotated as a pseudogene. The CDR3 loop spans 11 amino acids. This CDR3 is CANPWAYGYTF. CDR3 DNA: TGTGCCAACCCTTGGGCCTATGGCTACACCTTC.

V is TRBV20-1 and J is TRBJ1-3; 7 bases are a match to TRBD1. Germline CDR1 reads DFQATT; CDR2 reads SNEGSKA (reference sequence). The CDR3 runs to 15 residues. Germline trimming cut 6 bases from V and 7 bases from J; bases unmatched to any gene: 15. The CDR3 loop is CSARDSLNRRNTIYF. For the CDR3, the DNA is TGCAGTGCCCGGGACAGTCTGAACAGGCGTAACACCATATATTTT.